This T cell receptor (beta chain) was found in a study of monozygotic twins with inflammatory bowel disease. TCRalpha along with TCRbeta cDNA was subjected to two nested PCRs lasting roughly 17 and 9 cycles. TCRdb re-called the 5' RACE reads; one entry per CDR3 protein, DNA not given. The ten most abundant clones cover around 2.3% of a sample with approximately 390,000 distinct CDR3 sequences. Germline lookup yields CDR1 KGHDR and CDR2 SFDVKD. This CDR3 region has 19 residues. As regards this clonotype: The target antigen is unknown.

Study results and limitations: No single strong signal or clonotype associated with IBD was supported.

Input material: blood. The receptor's source is a human donor with ulcerative colitis or Crohn's disease, or a healthy co-twin of an affected twin (not recorded which). This chain links TRBV24-1 with TRBJ2-1; TCRdb proposes TRBD2, but this gene call is untestable without DNA. Here the CDR3 reads CATSDWGTSGRAGIDEQFF.